This TCR beta chain is from a study of CD8 T cells in ankylosing spondylitis. Study observations and caveats: Blood of patients with ankylosing spondylitis appeared to be characterized by a TCR beta motif of several highly homologous variants. Peripheral blood held disease-linked clones only at relatively low frequency, and these were CD8+. Several of the motif variants were reported before in synovial fluid and blood from reactive arthritis. Reportedly, disease-linked clones are significantly enriched in ankylosing spondylitis patients' matched synovial fluid.

Trimming shortened V by 3 bases and J by 3 bases, and 8 bases separated the two germline ends. Germline V CDR1 and CDR2: SQVTM, ANQGSEA. The CDR3 runs to 12 residues. Each TCR beta library was made by quantitative 5'-RACE that incorporated molecular barcodes. Using its own MiXCR run on the 5' RACE reads, TCRdb lists one record per CDR3 protein. The sample gives more than 100,000 distinct CDR3 sequences, roughly 17% of which show up once; around a third is in the top ten. This clonotype was seen a few times. The antigen is undetermined. Sequencing input: blood, either unsorted or a sorted T cell fraction (not recorded which). The chain couples TRBV29-1 to TRBJ1-2; D not certain. The TCR originated in a male donor with ankylosing spondylitis. The CDR3 loop is CSVERSDYGYTF. In DNA form, the CDR3 reads TGCAGCGTTGAGAGGTCAGACTATGGCTACACCTTC.